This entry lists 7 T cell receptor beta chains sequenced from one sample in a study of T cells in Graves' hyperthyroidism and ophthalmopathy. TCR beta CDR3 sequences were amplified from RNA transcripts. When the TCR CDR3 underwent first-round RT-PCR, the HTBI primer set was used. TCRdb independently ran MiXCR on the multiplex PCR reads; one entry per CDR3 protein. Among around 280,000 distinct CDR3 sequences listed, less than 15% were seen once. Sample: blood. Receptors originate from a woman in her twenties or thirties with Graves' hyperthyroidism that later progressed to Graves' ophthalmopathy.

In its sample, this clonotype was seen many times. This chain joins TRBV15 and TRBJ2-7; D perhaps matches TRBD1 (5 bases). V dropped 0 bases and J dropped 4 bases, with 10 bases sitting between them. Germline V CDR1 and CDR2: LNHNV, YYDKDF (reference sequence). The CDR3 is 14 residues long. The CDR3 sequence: CATSRDQGAYEQYF. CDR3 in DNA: TGTGCCACCAGCAGAGATCAAGGGGCATACGAGCAGTACTTC.

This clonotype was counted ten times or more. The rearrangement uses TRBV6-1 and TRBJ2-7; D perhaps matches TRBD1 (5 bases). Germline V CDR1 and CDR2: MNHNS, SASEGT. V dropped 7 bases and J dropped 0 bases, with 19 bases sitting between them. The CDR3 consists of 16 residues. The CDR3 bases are TGTGCCAGCAACGTACAGGCCTCGGAGAGCTCCTACGAGCAGTACTTC. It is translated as CASNVQASESSYEQYF.

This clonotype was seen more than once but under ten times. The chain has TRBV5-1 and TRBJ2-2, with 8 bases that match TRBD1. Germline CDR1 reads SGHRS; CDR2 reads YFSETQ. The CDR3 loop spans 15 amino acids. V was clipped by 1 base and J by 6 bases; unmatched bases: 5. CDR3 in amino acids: CASSLTAGGPGELFF. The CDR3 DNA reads TGCGCCAGCAGCTTGACGGCAGGGGGCCCCGGGGAGCTGTTTTTT.

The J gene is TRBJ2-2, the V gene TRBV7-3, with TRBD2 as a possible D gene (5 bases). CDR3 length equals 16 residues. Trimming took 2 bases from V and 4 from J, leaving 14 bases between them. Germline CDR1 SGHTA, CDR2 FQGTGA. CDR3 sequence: CASSLGHGVSTGELFF. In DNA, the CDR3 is TGTGCCAGCAGCTTAGGGCACGGGGTGAGCACCGGGGAGCTGTTTTTT.

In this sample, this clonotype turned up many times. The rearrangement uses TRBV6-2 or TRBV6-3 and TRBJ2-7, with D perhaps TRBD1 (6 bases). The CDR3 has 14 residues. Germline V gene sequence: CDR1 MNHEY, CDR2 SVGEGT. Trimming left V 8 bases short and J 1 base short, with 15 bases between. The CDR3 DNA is TGTGCCAGCGGCCCCCGGGACAATTCCTACGAGCAGTACTTC. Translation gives CASGPRDNSYEQYF.

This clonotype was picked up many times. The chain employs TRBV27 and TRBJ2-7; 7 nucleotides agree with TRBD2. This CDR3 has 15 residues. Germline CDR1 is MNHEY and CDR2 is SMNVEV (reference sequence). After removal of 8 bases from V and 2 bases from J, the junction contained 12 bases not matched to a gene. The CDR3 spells CASGLGWEPTYEQYF. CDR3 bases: TGTGCCAGCGGACTAGGATGGGAGCCTACCTACGAGCAGTACTTC.

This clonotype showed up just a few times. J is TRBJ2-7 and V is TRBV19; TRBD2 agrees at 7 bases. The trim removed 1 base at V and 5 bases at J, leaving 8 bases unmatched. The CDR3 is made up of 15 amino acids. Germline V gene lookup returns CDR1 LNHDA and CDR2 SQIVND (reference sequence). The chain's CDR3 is CASSIGRGDWDEQYF. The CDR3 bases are TGTGCCAGTAGTATAGGACGGGGGGATTGGGACGAGCAGTACTTC.